The 2 T cell receptor beta chains given below trace back to one sample, sequenced in a study of cytomegalovirus exposure and HLA in healthy donors. The PCR used 60 Vbeta and 13 Jbeta primers. Profiled with immunoSEQ multiplex PCR; TCRdb holds only in-frame clones, not every one. This sample carries 160,000 or so clones, roughly 90% of them seen once, and the ten largest clones take around 1.8%. The sample comprised PBMCs. These receptors originate from a woman between 18 and 29 years old in good health and CMV-seronegative.

The CDR3 protein is CASSQAGDEQYF. DNA of the CDR3: TGTGCCAGCAGCCAGGCGGGGGACGAGCAGTACTTC. The chain joins TRBV6-6 to TRBJ2-7, with TRBD2 matching 7 bases. Germline CDR1 reads MNHNY; CDR2 reads SVGAGI (reference sequence). The CDR3 consists of 12 residues. Trimming took 6 bases from V and 5 from J; bases not matched to a gene: 4.

Only a few counts were recorded for this clone. The rearrangement links TRBV4-1 to TRBJ2-7, with 8 bases that match TRBD2. The CDR3 has 20 residues. Germline lookup yields CDR1 MGHRA and CDR2 YSYEKL. Trimming took 2 bases from V and 1 from J; bases not matched to a gene: 19. CDR3 nucleotides: TGCGCCAGCAGCCAAATCGGATACTTTAGAAGCGGGAGAACGTCCTACGAGCAGTACTTC. This sequence encodes CASSQIGYFRSGRTSYEQYF.